This TCR beta chain derives from a study of blood T cell repertoires in COVID-19. In the source study's methods: Quantification of nucleated cells was approximated via reference gene primer amplification. TCRdb keeps only in-frame clones here, not all; method: immunoSEQ multiplex PCR. The DNA was the basis for D and trimming; V, J and clone size are from that table. The sample yields roughly 100,000 clones, about 76% seen once. CDR3 length: 15 residues. Germline assignment: CDR1 MDHEN and CDR2 SYDVKM. The trim removed 3 bases at V and 4 bases at J, leaving 3 bases unmatched. This receptor was identified in a man at least 80 years old with acute or convalescent COVID-19. The V call is TRBV28, the J call TRBJ2-1, with 10 positions matching TRBD2. The specimen was peripheral blood. DNA for the CDR3: TGTGCCAGCAGTTTTTGGACTAGCGGATACAATGAGCAGTTCTTC. Its translation: CASSFWTSGYNEQFF.